Listed below are T cell receptor beta chains from one sample, sequenced in a study of blood T cell repertoires in COVID-19. Here immunoSEQ multiplex PCR was the method, and the copy in TCRdb shows in-frame clones only, minus some. The repertoire consists of some 180,000 clones, with over 75% occurring once and the leading ten covering approximately 0.56%. The sample consisted of peripheral blood. These TCRs come from a man aged 50-59 years with acute or convalescent COVID-19. CDR3s include the opening cysteine and the closing phenylalanine or tryptophan. The order of the fields is clone size, D gene, V gene, J gene, CDR3 protein, CDR3 DNA. D genes are given only for firm matches. Size values are once, few and many counts, or a class for expanded clones, and some rows have none.

.	.	TRBV27	TRBJ1-4	CASSLLGEGKLFF	TGTGCCAGCAGTTTATTAGGGGAAGGAAAACTGTTTTTT
.	.	TRBV10-3	TRBJ1-6	CAISESLSAGVDSPLHF	TGTGCCATCAGTGAGTCGCTGTCCGCAGGGGTCGATTCACCCCTCCACTTT
.	TRBD2	TRBV7-2	TRBJ2-3	CASSPRPGGLDTQYF	TGTGCCAGCAGCCCTCGTCCGGGGGGGCTAGATACGCAGTATTTT
.	.	TRBV11-2	TRBJ2-3	CASSPDRGITDTQYF	TGTGCCAGCAGCCCAGATAGGGGGATCACAGATACGCAGTATTTT
.	.	TRBV28	TRBJ1-6	CASSLLNSPLHF	TGTGCCAGCAGTTTATTAAATTCACCCCTCCACTTT
.	TRBD2	TRBV19	TRBJ2-2	CASNPAGGSTGELFF	TGTGCCAGCAATCCAGCGGGGGGTAGTACCGGGGAGCTGTTTTTT
.	TRBD1	TRBV11-2	TRBJ1-4	CASSPGTGITNEKLFF	TGTGCCAGCAGCCCGGGGACAGGAATAACTAATGAAAAACTGTTTTTT
once	TRBD1	TRBV19	TRBJ1-2	CASSTQGAAYGYTF	TGTGCCAGTAGTACCCAGGGGGCGGCGTATGGCTACACCTTC
.	TRBD1	TRBV13	TRBJ2-3	CASSLGAGGFTDTQYF	TGTGCCAGCAGCTTAGGGGCAGGGGGCTTCACAGATACGCAGTATTTT
.	TRBD1	TRBV19	TRBJ2-1	CASSERQGGSYNEQFF	TGTGCCAGTAGTGAGAGACAGGGGGGCTCCTACAATGAGCAGTTCTTC
once	.	TRBV11-3	TRBJ2-3	CASSLRQGTDTQYF	TGTGCCAGCAGCCTACGACAGGGCACAGATACGCAGTATTTT
.	.	TRBV6-5	TRBJ2-3	CASSYSGGWDTQYF	TGTGCCAGCAGTTACTCAGGAGGGTGGGATACGCAGTATTTT